This T cell receptor beta chain was sequenced during a study of blood T cells in healthy people across ages. Findings of the study overall: Donors of long life had a larger count of naive CD4+ cells and greater diversity than aged donors. Per million T cells, the diversity of TCR beta decreased roughly linearly as age advanced.

With regard to this clonotype: Its antigen is currently unknown. Germline and junction disagree at one end, which may indicate a read error.

Using a J-beta primer mix together with a sample-barcoded 5' primer, a second PCR was run for roughly 6 to 11 cycles. In TCRdb, the 5' RACE reads were re-called with MiXCR into one record per CDR3 protein. This sample has about 500,000 distinct CDR3 sequences; nearly 25% occur once, and the top ten carry approximately 10%. The data were also submitted as part of a second study, on T cells of mothers and their children. From that second work: Barcodes and 2-4 random nucleotides were added by M1S in the second PCR.

Sequences were obtained from blood. This TCR was sampled from a boy between 10 and 17 years old in good health.

DNA for the CDR3: TGTGCCGGCTCTCCATCGGGACGCTTACTATTGGGGACCCAGTACTTC. Protein: CAGSPSGRLLLGTQYF. This chain uses TRBV18 with TRBJ2-5; D is tentatively TRBD1 or TRBD2 (5 bases each). CDR1 and CDR2 (germline): KGHSH, LQKENI. CDR3 length: 16 residues.